This T cell receptor (beta chain) was sequenced during a study of cytomegalovirus exposure and HLA in healthy donors. Study observations and caveats: A later analysis associated some 18,000 TCR beta sequences with HLA alleles at a 0.05 false discovery rate.

As to this clone: Its target is not known.

Germline assignment: CDR1 SQVTM and CDR2 ANQGSEA. This CDR3 comprises 13 residues. The V end lost 4 bases, the J end lost 6 bases, and 15 bases lay between the germline ends. A multiplex PCR was run with 60 Vbeta primers and 13 Jbeta primers. Profiling relied on immunoSEQ multiplex PCR, and the TCRdb table lists in-frame clones only, not all of them. The table has more than 65,000 clones, nearly 80% seen once; the top ten hold 5.5% to 7.5%. The chain joins TRBV29-1 to TRBJ1-2; maybe TRBD1 (6 bases). Sequencing was carried out using PBMCs. The clonotype originates from a female donor in good health and CMV-seronegative. CDR3 nucleotides: TGCAGCGTTGGAACAGGGCTTAGGGATGGCTACACCTTC. Translation gives CSVGTGLRDGYTF.